The 21 T cell receptor beta chains in this list originate from one sample, sequenced in a study of CD8 T cells in Susac syndrome. A quantity of about 0.45 to 1 ug RNA underwent reverse transcription using random hexamers. TCRdb re-derived calls from the immunoSEQ multiplex PCR reads in MiXCR, one entry per CDR3 protein. Of about 210,000 distinct CDR3 sequences listed, less than 95% were seen once; the top ten hold around 0.15%. The sample consisted of CD4+ T cells from PBMCs. Receptors originate from a human donor with Susac syndrome.

The rearrangement joins TRBV20-1 to TRBJ1-4, with D tentatively TRBD1 (5 bases). Per germline, CDR1 DFQATT and CDR2 SNEGSKA (reference sequence). Trimming took 0 bases from V and 3 from J, leaving 11 bases between them. CDR3 size: 15 residues. In DNA form, the CDR3 reads TGCAGTGCTAGAGACCCCGGGACGTCTAATGAAAAACTGTTTTTT. It translates to CSARDPGTSNEKLFF.

This clonotype was seen a single time. The J gene is TRBJ2-2, the V gene TRBV30; 7 bases fit TRBD2. The ends lost 3 bases at V and 6 bases at J; junction bases unmatched: 1. The CDR3 runs to 12 residues. CDR1 and CDR2 (germline): GTSNPN, SVGIG (reference sequence). The DNA for the CDR3 is TGTGCCTGGAGGGGGGGGGCCGGGGAGCTGTTTTTT. This gives the protein CAWRGGAGELFF.

The chain couples TRBV2 to TRBJ2-1; 12 bases are a match to TRBD2. The J segment lost 3 bases and the V segment lost 11 bases, leaving 8 bases of the junction unmatched. Germline CDR1 and CDR2: SNHLY and FYNNEI. The CDR3 loop spans 15 amino acids. CDR3 sequence (DNA): TGTGCCGGACGTCTAGCGGGGGGGTTCTACAATGAGCAGTTCTTC. This gives the protein CAGRLAGGFYNEQFF.

This chain connects TRBV3-1 to TRBJ1-6, with D unclear. Germline CDR1 and CDR2: LGHDT and YNNKEL (reference sequence). V was pared by 3 bases and J by 8 bases, with 14 bases between. There are 15 residues in the CDR3. Here the CDR3 reads CASSHRPADDSPLHF. The CDR3 DNA follows: TGTGCCAGCAGCCACCGCCCGGCCGATGATTCACCCCTCCACTTT.

The chain links TRBV30 to TRBJ2-5; 10 bases agree with TRBD2. This CDR3 contains 15 residues. V dropped 3 bases and J dropped 5; count of bases not matched to a gene: 9. Germline CDR1 reads GTSNPN; CDR2 reads SVGIG (reference sequence). CDR3 nucleotides: TGTGCCTGGAGCGAAGCCAGCGGGGGGGCCGAGACCCAGTACTTC. It codes for CAWSEASGGAETQYF.

The rearrangement uses TRBV7-9 and TRBJ1-1, with D perhaps matching TRBD1 (6 bases). The CDR3 covers 15 residues. CDR1 and CDR2 from the germline V gene are SEHNR and FQNEAQ (reference sequence). Trimming took off 5 bases at V and 2 bases at J, with 15 bases between the two ends. The CDR3 here is CASSPRTDANTEAFF. The CDR3 bases are TGTGCCAGCAGCCCCCGGACAGACGCTAACACTGAAGCTTTCTTT. Supplemented by reference TRBV7-9 and TRBJ1-1, the full variable domain reads DTGVSQNPRHKITKRGQNVTFRCDPISEHNRLYWYRQTLGQGPEFLTYFQNEAQLEKSRLLSDRFSAERPKGSFSTLEIQRTEQGDSAMYLCASSPRTDANTEAFFGQGTRLTVV.

The chain has TRBV27 and TRBJ1-5, with D possibly matching TRBD1 (6 bases). CDR3 length: 12 amino acids. The germline CDR1 and CDR2 sequences are MNHEY and SMNVEV (reference sequence). V was trimmed by 9 bases and J by 5 bases, leaving 11 bases between them. CDR3: CAREGGHQPQHF. CDR3 nucleotide sequence: TGTGCCAGAGAGGGGGGCCATCAGCCCCAGCATTTT.

CDR3 DNA sequence: TGTGCCATCAGTGAGGCCAAAAACATTCAGTACTTC. Translated, it gives CAISEAKNIQYF. This rearrangement joins TRBV10-3 to TRBJ2-4; D is unresolved. Trimming pared 2 bases from V and 1 base from J, leaving 0 bases between. The CDR3 has 12 amino acids. Germline V gene lookup returns CDR1 ENHRY and CDR2 SYGVKD.

CDR3 protein: CASSTQNYGYTF. The CDR3, as DNA: TGTGCCAGTAGTACACAGAACTATGGCTACACCTTC. This sequence joins TRBV19 and TRBJ1-2; D is ambiguous. Deletions cut 4 bases from V and 2 bases from J, with 5 bases between. Germline CDR1 LNHDA, CDR2 SQIVND (reference sequence). The CDR3 length is 12 residues.

J is TRBJ2-2 and V is TRBV28; D not resolved. CDR3 size: 12 residues. CDR1 and CDR2 (germline): MDHEN, SYDVKM. Trimming removed 2 bases from V and 5 bases from J, with 3 bases in between. The CDR3 here is CASSLPTGELFF. In DNA, the CDR3 is TGTGCCAGCAGTTTACCAACCGGGGAGCTGTTTTTT.

The rearrangement uses TRBV30 and TRBJ2-1; D perhaps matches TRBD2 (6 bases). Trimming shortened V by 3 bases and J by 6 bases, and 24 bases separated the two germline ends. CDR3 length: 17 residues. Germline lookup yields CDR1 GTSNPN and CDR2 SVGIG (reference sequence). For the CDR3, the DNA is TGTGCCTGGAGGGGGACCGGGCGGGGCACTAGAAGCAATGAGCAGTTCTTC. Translating gives CAWRGTGRGTRSNEQFF.

This chain links TRBV2 with TRBJ1-1; D might be TRBD1 (5 bases). The V gene's germline CDR1 is SNHLY and CDR2 FYNNEI. V was pared by 4 bases and J by 3 bases, with 12 bases between. This CDR3 has 14 residues. The chain's CDR3 is CASSVWAGDTEAFF. DNA of the CDR3: TGTGCCAGCAGTGTCTGGGCGGGGGACACTGAAGCTTTCTTT.

The DNA of the CDR3 is TGTGCCAGCAGCGTGGGACTAGGGAACATTCAGTACTTC. Translated: CASSVGLGNIQYF. V gene TRBV9 combines with J gene TRBJ2-4, with 8 nucleotides matching TRBD2. Per germline, CDR1 SGDLS and CDR2 YYNGEE. CDR3 length: 13 residues. V shed 2 bases and J 7 bases; nucleotides not matched to a gene: 2.

This clonotype was found a few times. This sequence joins TRBV7-2 and TRBJ2-1; 9 nucleotides align to TRBD1. The J segment lost 0 bases and the V segment lost 5 bases, leaving 5 bases of the junction unmatched. From germline, CDR1 is SGHTA and CDR2 FQGNSA. This CDR3 is 16 amino acids long. CDR3 region: CASSEGTGSSYNEQFF. CDR3 nucleotides: TGTGCCAGCAGCGAAGGGACAGGGAGCTCCTACAATGAGCAGTTCTTC.

The V and J genes are TRBV12-3 or TRBV12-4 and TRBJ1-6; possibly TRBD1 for D (6 bases). V was cut by 6 bases and J by 7 bases, with 13 bases left in between. This CDR3 spans 14 amino acids. CDR3 sequence reads: CASSEQGGNSPLHF. As DNA, the CDR3 is TGTGCCAGCAGCGAACAGGGAGGGAATTCACCCCTCCACTTT.

The chain is built from TRBV20-1 and TRBJ2-3; D ambiguous. CDR3 length: 14 residues. The V gene's germline CDR1 is DFQATT and CDR2 SNEGSKA (reference sequence). V was cut by 1 base and J by 4 bases, with 12 bases left in between. The CDR3 region is CSARGISAADTQYF. In DNA, the CDR3 is TGCAGTGCTAGAGGGATCAGCGCGGCAGATACGCAGTATTTT.

The V gene is TRBV19, the J gene TRBJ1-2; 8 bases are shared with TRBD1. The junction had 3 bases not matched to a gene; V was cut back by 3 bases and J by 3 bases. In germline, CDR1 is LNHDA, CDR2 SQIVND (reference sequence). The CDR3 contains 14 residues. CDR3 sequence reads: CASSMMDRDYGYTF. CDR3 bases: TGTGCCAGTAGTATGATGGACAGGGACTATGGCTACACCTTC.

The rearrangement joins TRBV3-1 to TRBJ2-5; 8 bases map to TRBD1. J lost 5 bases, V lost 1 base, and 18 bases had no gene match. The CDR3 contains 19 residues. CDR1 and CDR2 (germline): LGHDT, YNNKEL (reference sequence). The CDR3 loop is CASSQVGRTGKGRSETQYF. CDR3 DNA: TGTGCCAGCAGCCAAGTGGGTAGGACAGGGAAGGGGAGGTCGGAGACCCAGTACTTC.

The count of this clonotype is one. The chain recombines TRBV7-2 with TRBJ2-3; TRBD1 or TRBD2 may be the D gene (5 bases each). The germline CDR1 and CDR2 sequences are SGHTA and FQGNSA. This CDR3 is 14 amino acids long. The V gene lost 5 bases and the J gene lost 3 bases, with 12 bases spanning the gap. CDR3 in amino acids: CASSEGIYTDTQYF. For the CDR3, the DNA is TGTGCCAGCAGCGAGGGGATCTATACAGATACGCAGTATTTT.

CDR3 coding DNA: TGTGCCAGCAGCAAAGGTCCCCAGGGTGAAGCTTTCTTT. Translation gives CASSKGPQGEAFF. The gene calls are TRBV21-1 and TRBJ1-1; TRBD1 is taken as the D call from the table, unchecked against the DNA. TRBV21-1 is listed as a pseudogene. This CDR3 comprises 13 residues.

The chain couples TRBV24-1 to TRBJ2-4; D is possibly TRBD1 (7 bases). The ends were cut back, 5 bases at V and 4 bases at J, with 11 bases in the middle. The length of the CDR3 is 14 residues. CDR1 is KGHDR, CDR2 SFDVKD, per germline. The CDR3 reads CATSGQGGKNIQYF. CDR3 sequence (DNA): TGTGCCACCAGTGGGCAGGGGGGAAAAAACATTCAGTACTTC.